This T cell receptor (beta chain) was retrieved from a study of shared clonotypes between healthy human individuals. Study-level background: Three plates were used per donor for CD4 naive, three for CD4 memory, two for CD8 naive and one for CD8 memory. Study results and limitations: Clonotype sharing among donors was expected to depend on sequencing depth.

As regards this clone: What it recognizes is unknown.

HIV-negative, healthy adults without recent acute infections or vaccinations were the donors. Profiled with immunoSEQ multiplex PCR; TCRdb holds only in-frame clones, not every one. The data hold 1,400,000 or so clones, with 98% to 99% observed a single time. Per the germline V gene, CDR1 is KGHSH and CDR2 is LQKENI. The junction had 12 bases not matched to a gene; V was cut back by 1 base and J by 7 bases. This CDR3 region has 16 residues. The source of this sequence is a man under 40 in good health. This chain uses TRBV18 with TRBJ2-7, with 8 bases aligning to TRBD1. Sequenced input: naive CD4+ T cells sorted from blood. Subset specified: CD45RA+ positively selected. CDR3 protein: CASSPLIGQGTGEQYF. CDR3 nucleotide sequence: TGTGCCAGCTCACCACTGATAGGACAGGGAACGGGGGAGCAGTACTTC.